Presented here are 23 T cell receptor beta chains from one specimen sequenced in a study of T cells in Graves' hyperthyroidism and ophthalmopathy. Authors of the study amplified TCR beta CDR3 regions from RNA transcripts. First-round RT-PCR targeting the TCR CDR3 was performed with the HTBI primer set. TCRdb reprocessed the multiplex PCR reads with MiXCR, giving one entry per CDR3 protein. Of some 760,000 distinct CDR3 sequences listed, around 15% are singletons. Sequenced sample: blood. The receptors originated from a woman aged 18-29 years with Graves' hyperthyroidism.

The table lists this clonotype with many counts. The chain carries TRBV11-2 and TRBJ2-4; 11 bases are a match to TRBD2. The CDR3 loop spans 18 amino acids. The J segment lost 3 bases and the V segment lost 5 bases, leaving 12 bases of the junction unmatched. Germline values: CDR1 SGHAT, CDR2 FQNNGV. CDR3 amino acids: CASSPGGLAERSKNIQYF. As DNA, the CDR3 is TGTGCCAGCAGCCCGGGGGGACTAGCGGAAAGGAGCAAAAACATTCAGTACTTC.

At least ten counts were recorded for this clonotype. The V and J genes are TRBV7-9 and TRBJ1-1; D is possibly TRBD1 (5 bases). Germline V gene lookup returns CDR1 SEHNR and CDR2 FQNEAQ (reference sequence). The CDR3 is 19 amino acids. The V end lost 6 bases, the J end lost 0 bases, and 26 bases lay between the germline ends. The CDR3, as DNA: TGTGCCAGCAGGGAAACCTTTCGGGGCCTTCGGACCGTGAACACTGAAGCTTTCTTT. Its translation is CASRETFRGLRTVNTEAFF.

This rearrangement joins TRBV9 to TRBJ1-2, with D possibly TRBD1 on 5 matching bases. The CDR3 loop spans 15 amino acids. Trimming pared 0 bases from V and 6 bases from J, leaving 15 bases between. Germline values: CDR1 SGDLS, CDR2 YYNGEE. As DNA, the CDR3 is TGTGCCAGCAGCGTAGAGGGGCACAGGAGGGATGGCTACACCTTC. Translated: CASSVEGHRRDGYTF.

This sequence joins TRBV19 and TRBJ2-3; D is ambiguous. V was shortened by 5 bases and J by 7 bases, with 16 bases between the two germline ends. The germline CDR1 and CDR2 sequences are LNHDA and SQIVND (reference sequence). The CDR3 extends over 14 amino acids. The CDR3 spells CASSDSRVVYTQYF. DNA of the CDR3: TGTGCCAGTAGTGACTCCCGGGTCGTCTATACGCAGTATTTT.

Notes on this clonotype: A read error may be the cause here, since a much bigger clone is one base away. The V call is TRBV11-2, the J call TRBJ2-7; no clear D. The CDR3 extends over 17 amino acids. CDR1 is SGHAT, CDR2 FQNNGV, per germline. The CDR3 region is CASNLRPGSLFSYEQYF. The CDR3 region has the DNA TGTGCCAGCAACTTACGTCCAGGATCCCTATTTTCCTACGAGCAGTACTTC.

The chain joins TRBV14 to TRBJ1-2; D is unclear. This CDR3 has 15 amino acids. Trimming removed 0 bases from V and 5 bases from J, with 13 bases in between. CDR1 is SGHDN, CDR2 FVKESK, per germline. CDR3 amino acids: CASSQDPGKRYGYTF. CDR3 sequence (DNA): TGTGCCAGCAGCCAAGATCCGGGGAAGCGGTATGGCTACACCTTC.

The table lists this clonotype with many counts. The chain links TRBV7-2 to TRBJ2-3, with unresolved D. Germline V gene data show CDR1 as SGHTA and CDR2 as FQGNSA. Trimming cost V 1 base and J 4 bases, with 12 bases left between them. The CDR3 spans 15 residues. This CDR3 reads CASSLVWLGSDTQYF. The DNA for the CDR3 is TGTGCCAGCAGCTTAGTGTGGTTAGGGTCAGATACGCAGTATTTT.

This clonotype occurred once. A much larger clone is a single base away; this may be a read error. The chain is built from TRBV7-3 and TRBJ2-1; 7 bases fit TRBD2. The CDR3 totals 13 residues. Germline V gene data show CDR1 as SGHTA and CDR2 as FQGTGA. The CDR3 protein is CASSLWRESEHFF. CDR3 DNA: TGTGCCAGCAGCTTATGGCGGGAGAGTGAGCATTTCTTC.

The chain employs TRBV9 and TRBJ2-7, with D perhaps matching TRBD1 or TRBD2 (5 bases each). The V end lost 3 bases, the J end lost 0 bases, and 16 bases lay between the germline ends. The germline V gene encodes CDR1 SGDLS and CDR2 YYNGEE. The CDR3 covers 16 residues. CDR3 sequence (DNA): TGTGCCAGCAGCGAGTCCGACCGGGACGCCTCCTACGAGCAGTACTTC. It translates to CASSESDRDASYEQYF.

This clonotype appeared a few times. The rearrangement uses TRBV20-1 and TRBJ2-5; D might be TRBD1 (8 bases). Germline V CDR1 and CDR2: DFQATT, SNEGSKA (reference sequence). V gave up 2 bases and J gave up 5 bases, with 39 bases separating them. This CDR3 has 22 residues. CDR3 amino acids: CSARLGQAKLRRDYGPRETQYF. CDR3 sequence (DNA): TGCAGTGCTAGACTGGGACAGGCGAAGTTACGCCGGGACTACGGCCCCCGGGAGACCCAGTACTTC.

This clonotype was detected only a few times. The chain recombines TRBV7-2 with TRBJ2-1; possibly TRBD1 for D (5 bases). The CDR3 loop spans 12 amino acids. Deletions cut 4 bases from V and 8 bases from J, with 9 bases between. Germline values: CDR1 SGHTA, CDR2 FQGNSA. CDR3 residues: CASSSGWDEQFF. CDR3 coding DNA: TGTGCCAGCAGCTCAGGGTGGGATGAGCAGTTCTTC.

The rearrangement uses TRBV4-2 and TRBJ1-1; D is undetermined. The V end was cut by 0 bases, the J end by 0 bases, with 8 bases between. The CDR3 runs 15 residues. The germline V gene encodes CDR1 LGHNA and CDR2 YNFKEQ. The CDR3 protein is CASSQEVGMNTEAFF. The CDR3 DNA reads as TGTGCCAGCAGCCAAGAAGTGGGCATGAACACTGAAGCTTTCTTT.

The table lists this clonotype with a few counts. CDR3 loop: CASIKKFGSYNSPLHF. CDR3 nucleotides: TGTGCCAGCATAAAGAAGTTCGGCTCCTATAATTCACCCCTCCACTTT. V usage is TRBV28 and J usage is TRBJ1-6; D is uncertain. The V gene's germline CDR1 is MDHEN and CDR2 SYDVKM. This CDR3 region has 16 residues. Trimming stripped 7 bases from V and 0 bases from J, with 13 bases between.

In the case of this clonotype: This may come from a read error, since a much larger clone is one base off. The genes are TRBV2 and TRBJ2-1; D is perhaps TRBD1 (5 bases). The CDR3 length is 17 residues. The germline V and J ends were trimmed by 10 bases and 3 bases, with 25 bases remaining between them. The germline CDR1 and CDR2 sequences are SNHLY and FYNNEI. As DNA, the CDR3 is TGTGCCACCCAACCGCCTGGGGCGAGAGGTCTCTACAATGAGCAGTTCTTC. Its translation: CATQPPGARGLYNEQFF.

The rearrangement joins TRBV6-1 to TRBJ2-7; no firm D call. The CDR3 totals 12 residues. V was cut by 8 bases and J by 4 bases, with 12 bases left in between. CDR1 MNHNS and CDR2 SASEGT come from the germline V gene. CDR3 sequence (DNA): TGTGCCAGCGGAATTACGACGTACGAGCAGTACTTC. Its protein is CASGITTYEQYF.

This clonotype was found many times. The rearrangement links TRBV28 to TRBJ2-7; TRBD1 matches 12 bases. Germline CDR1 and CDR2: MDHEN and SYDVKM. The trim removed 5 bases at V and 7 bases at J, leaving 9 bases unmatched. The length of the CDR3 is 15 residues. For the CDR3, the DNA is TGTGCCAGCAGTGTATCGGGACAGGGGGCGGGAGAGCAGTACTTC. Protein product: CASSVSGQGAGEQYF.

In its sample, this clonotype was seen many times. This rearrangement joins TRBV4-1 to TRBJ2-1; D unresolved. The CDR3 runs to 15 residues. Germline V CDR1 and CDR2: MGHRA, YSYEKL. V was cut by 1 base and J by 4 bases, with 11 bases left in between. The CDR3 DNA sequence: TGCGCCAGCAGCCAAGTAGCCCAGTATTACAATGAGCAGTTCTTC. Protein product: CASSQVAQYYNEQFF.

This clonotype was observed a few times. CDR3 sequence reads: CASYDRETNEKLFF. The CDR3 DNA follows: TGTGCCAGCTACGACAGGGAAACTAATGAAAAACTGTTTTTT. This chain uses TRBV27 with TRBJ1-4, with 7 bases matching TRBD1. The CDR3 sequence is 14 residues long. CDR1 and CDR2 (germline): MNHEY, SMNVEV (reference sequence). The V segment lost 8 bases and the J segment 1 base; nucleotides outside the gene matches: 4.

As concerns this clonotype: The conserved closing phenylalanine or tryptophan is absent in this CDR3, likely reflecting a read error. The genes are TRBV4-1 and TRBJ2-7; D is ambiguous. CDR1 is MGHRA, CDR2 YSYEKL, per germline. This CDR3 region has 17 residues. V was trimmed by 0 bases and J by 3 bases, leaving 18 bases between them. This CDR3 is CASSQDWPGGPFYEQYL. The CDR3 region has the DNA TGCGCCAGCAGCCAAGATTGGCCCGGTGGCCCGTTCTACGAGCAGTACTTA.

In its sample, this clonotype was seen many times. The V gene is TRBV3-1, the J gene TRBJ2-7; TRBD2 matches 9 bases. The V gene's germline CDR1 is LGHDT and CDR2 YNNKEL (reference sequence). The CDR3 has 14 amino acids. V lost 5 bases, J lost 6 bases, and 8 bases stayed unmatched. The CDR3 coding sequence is TGTGCCAGCAGCGCCGGGACTAGCTCTTTCGAGCAGTACTTC. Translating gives CASSAGTSSFEQYF.

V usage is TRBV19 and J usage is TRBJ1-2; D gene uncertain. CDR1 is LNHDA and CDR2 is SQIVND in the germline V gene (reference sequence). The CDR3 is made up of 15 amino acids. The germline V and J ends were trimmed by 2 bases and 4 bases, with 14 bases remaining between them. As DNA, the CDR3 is TGTGCCAGTAGTATATCGGACTCTCCAATCTATGGCTACACCTTC. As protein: CASSISDSPIYGYTF. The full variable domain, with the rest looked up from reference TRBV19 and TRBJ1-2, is DGGITQSPKYLFRKEGQNVTLSCEQNLNHDAMYWYRQDPGQGLRLIYYSQIVNDFQKGDIAEGYSVSREKKESFPLTVTSAQKNPTAFYLCASSISDSPIYGYTFGSGTRLTVV.

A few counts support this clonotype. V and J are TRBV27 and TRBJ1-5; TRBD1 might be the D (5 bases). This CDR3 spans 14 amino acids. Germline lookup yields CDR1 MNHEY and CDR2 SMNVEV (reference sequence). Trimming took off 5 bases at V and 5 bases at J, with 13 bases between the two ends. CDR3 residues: CASSTTGADQPQHF. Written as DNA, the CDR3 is TGTGCCAGCAGTACAACCGGGGCCGATCAGCCCCAGCATTTT.

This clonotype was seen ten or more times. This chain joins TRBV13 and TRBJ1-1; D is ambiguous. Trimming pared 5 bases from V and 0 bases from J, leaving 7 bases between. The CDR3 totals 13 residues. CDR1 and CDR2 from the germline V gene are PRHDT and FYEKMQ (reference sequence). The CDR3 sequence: CASSLQLNTEAFF. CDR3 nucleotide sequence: TGTGCCAGCAGCCTTCAACTGAACACTGAAGCTTTCTTT.